The 27 T cell receptor beta chains given below trace back to one sample, sequenced in a study of CD8+CD57+ T cells in acquired aplastic anemia. The authors sequenced patients whose flow cytometry had shown CD8+CD57+ cell expansion. According to the study, genomic DNA was the template for TCR beta VDJ and CDR3 profiling. TCRdb re-called the reads with MiXCR, one entry per CDR3 protein. The sample has about 180,000 distinct CDR3 sequences; less than 60% are singletons. The sample taken for sequencing was sorted CD4+, CD8+, or CD8+CD57+ T cells (not recorded which) from PBMCs. The receptors were gathered from a human donor with aplastic anemia.

Concerning this clonotype itself: With a much larger clone just one base away, this may be a read error. The rearrangement uses TRBV2 and TRBJ2-3, with D possibly being TRBD1 (6 bases). The DNA end lines up better with TRBJ1-5; the J call may be wrong. Germline V CDR1 and CDR2: SNHLY, FYNNEI. CDR3 length: 14 residues. Here the CDR3 reads CASSFYRAPDTQHF. DNA for the CDR3: TGTGCCAGCAGTTTTTACAGGGCCCCAGATACGCAGCATTTT.

The V gene is TRBV19, the J gene TRBJ2-2; D is unclear. CDR1 is LNHDA and CDR2 is SQIVND in the germline V gene (reference sequence). The CDR3 is 15 residues long. V was cut by 5 bases and J by 0 bases, with 10 bases left in between. CDR3 bases: TGTGCCAGTAGTCCCCTCCCCACGAACACCGGGGAGCTGTTTTTT. Translation: CASSPLPTNTGELFF.

The V call is TRBV20-1, the J call TRBJ2-5; D not resolved. V dropped 1 base and J dropped 2 bases, with 11 bases sitting between them. CDR1 and CDR2 (germline): DFQATT, SNEGSKA (reference sequence). There are 14 residues in the CDR3. The CDR3 protein is CSARAGSAQETQYF. CDR3 bases: TGCAGTGCTAGAGCGGGCAGCGCGCAAGAGACCCAGTACTTC.

The rearrangement links TRBV10-3 to TRBJ2-5, with D hard to call. Trimming left V 11 bases short and J 0 bases short, with 10 bases between. The CDR3 sequence is 12 residues long. Germline loops: CDR1 ENHRY, CDR2 SYGVKD. The CDR3 DNA sequence: TGTGCCGTCGGACGGAACCAAGAGACCCAGTACTTC. It yields the protein CAVGRNQETQYF.

This clonotype was seen a single time. V is TRBV5-1 and J is TRBJ2-1; a possible D gene is TRBD2 (6 bases). Trimming pared 0 bases from V and 5 bases from J, leaving 12 bases between. The CDR3 contains 15 residues. CDR1 is SGHRS, CDR2 YFSETQ, per germline. In DNA, the CDR3 is TGCGCCAGCAGCTTGGTCCGGGAGAACGACAATGAGCAGTTCTTC. Protein: CASSLVRENDNEQFF.

Notes on this clonotype: An end of the junction does not agree with germline; a read error may underlie this. This rearrangement joins TRBV11-3 to TRBJ1-1; D perhaps matches TRBD1 (6 bases). The germline CDR1 and CDR2 sequences are SGHNT and YENEEA. This CDR3 comprises 13 residues. CDR3 amino acids: CASSQGPVTEAFF. DNA of the CDR3: TGTGCCAGCAGCCAGGGGCCAGTTACTGAAGCTTTCTTC.

The rearrangement joins TRBV25-1 to TRBJ1-6; 7 nucleotides line up with TRBD1. CDR1 is MGHDK and CDR2 is SYGVNS in the germline V gene. The CDR3 totals 14 residues. With V trimmed by 1 base and J by 10 bases, 4 bases remained unmatched. CDR3 nucleotide sequence: TGTGCCAGCAGTGAATTGACAGGGCGCTCACCCCTCCACTTT. Its translation: CASSELTGRSPLHF.

This chain connects TRBV29-1 to TRBJ2-7, with 7 bases that match TRBD1. The CDR3 consists of 15 residues. The germline CDR1 and CDR2 sequences are SQVTM and ANQGSEA. J lost 3 bases, V lost 4 bases, and 12 bases had no gene match. CDR3 coding DNA: TGCAGCGTTGGAACCATCGACAGGGCTTACTACGAGCAGTACTTC. This translates into CSVGTIDRAYYEQYF.

In its sample, this clonotype was seen once. This rearrangement joins TRBV2 to TRBJ2-7, with D hard to call. Trimming removed 6 bases from V and 3 bases from J, with 9 bases in between. The CDR3 has 12 amino acids. Germline CDR1 and CDR2: SNHLY and FYNNEI. The CDR3 sequence: CASSHALYEQYF. The DNA of the CDR3 is TGTGCCAGCAGCCATGCCCTCTACGAGCAGTACTTC.

The chain has TRBV29-1 and TRBJ1-2; D possibly corresponds to TRBD1 (5 bases). V was trimmed by 8 bases and J by 4 bases, leaving 14 bases between them. This CDR3 has 12 residues. Germline assignment: CDR1 SQVTM and CDR2 ANQGSEA. The CDR3 nucleotides are TGCAGCTTCGGGGGGGAGGGCTATGGCTACACCTTC. Translating gives CSFGGEGYGYTF.

V usage is TRBV15 and J usage is TRBJ1-5; D is uncertain. Between the trimmed V and J ends, which lost 0 bases and 5 bases, there was a span of 5 bases. Germline lookup yields CDR1 LNHNV and CDR2 YYDKDF (reference sequence). The CDR3 is 13 amino acids. The CDR3 bases are TGTGCCACCAGCAGAGATATTGATCAGCCCCAGCATTTT. Protein: CATSRDIDQPQHF. The full variable domain, with the rest looked up from reference TRBV15 and TRBJ1-5, is DAMVIQNPRYQVTQFGKPVTLSCSQTLNHNVMYWYQQKSSQAPKLLFHYYDKDFNNEADTPDNFQSRRPNTSFCFLDIRSPGLGDTAMYLCATSRDIDQPQHFGDGTRLSIL.

The sample holds many counts of this clonotype. The chain employs TRBV6-5 and TRBJ2-7; 8 bases match TRBD1. V trimming: 4 bases; J trimming: 2 bases; junction bases outside the gene matches: 4. Germline V gene sequence: CDR1 MNHEY, CDR2 SVGAGI. CDR3 length: 14 amino acids. CDR3 protein: CASSSYRGTYEQYF. The DNA for the CDR3 is TGTGCCAGCAGTTCTTACAGGGGGACCTACGAGCAGTACTTC.

This clonotype has at least ten counts. The V call is TRBV5-1, the J call TRBJ1-4; D remains unclear. Germline CDR1 SGHRS, CDR2 YFSETQ. The CDR3 consists of 13 residues. Trimming took off 0 bases at V and 8 bases at J, with 8 bases between the two ends. In DNA, the CDR3 is TGCGCCAGCAGCTTGGGGGCCGGGGAAAAACTGTTTTTT. Protein sequence: CASSLGAGEKLFF.

Points on this clonotype: A single base separates this from a much larger clone, so it may be a read error. This sequence joins TRBV5-1 and TRBJ1-1; 7 bases align to TRBD1. The junction had 5 bases not matched to a gene; V was cut back by 8 bases and J by 4 bases. There are 12 residues in the CDR3. CDR1 and CDR2 from the germline V gene are SGHRS and YFSETQ. The CDR3 here is CASYDRVTEAFF. The CDR3 coding sequence is TGCGCCAGTTACGACAGGGTCACTGAAGCTTTCTTT.

V gene TRBV24-1 combines with J gene TRBJ1-2; D is ambiguous. CDR1 is KGHDR and CDR2 is SFDVKD in the germline V gene. The length of the CDR3 is 12 residues. V lost 3 bases and J 8 bases, leaving 9 bases between the germline ends. CDR3 in DNA: TGTGCCACCAGTGATCAGCTAGAAGGCTACACCTTC. Its translation is CATSDQLEGYTF.

The sample holds many counts of this clonotype. This chain uses TRBV6-1 with TRBJ1-1; possibly TRBD1 for D (6 bases). The V end was cut by 1 base, the J end by 6 bases, with 12 bases between. The V gene's germline CDR1 is MNHNS and CDR2 SASEGT. This CDR3 region has 14 residues. The CDR3 DNA follows: TGTGCCAGCAGTGAAGGGGGGGCAAGTCCTGAAGCTTTCTTT. Amino acid sequence: CASSEGGASPEAFF.

The table lists this clonotype with many counts. The V and J genes are TRBV6-1 and TRBJ1-2; 9 bases match TRBD1. This CDR3 spans 13 amino acids. Germline V lookup: CDR1 MNHNS, CDR2 SASEGT. The CDR3 protein is CVRAGQGNYGYTF. The CDR3 nucleotides are TGTGTTAGGGCCGGACAGGGGAACTATGGCTACACCTTC.

The chain uses TRBV2 and TRBJ1-2; D gene unclear. Germline-derived CDR1 and CDR2 are SNHLY and FYNNEI. The CDR3 covers 12 residues. V was cut by 7 bases and J by 8 bases, with 14 bases left in between. CDR3 in DNA: TGTGCCAGCAACGTCGGAGGGAACGGCTACACCTTC. Residues: CASNVGGNGYTF.

This clonotype has at least ten counts. The chain couples TRBV5-1 to TRBJ1-1; D is unresolved. CDR1 is SGHRS and CDR2 is YFSETQ in the germline V gene. The CDR3 length is 14 residues. V was trimmed by 5 bases and J by 4 bases, leaving 15 bases between them. Written as DNA, the CDR3 is TGCGCCAGCAGGTACAGCGGGGTCGCCACTGAAGCTTTCTTT. Encoded protein: CASRYSGVATEAFF.

J is TRBJ2-5 and V is TRBV7-6; D might be TRBD2 (5 bases). V was trimmed by 2 bases and J by 2 bases, leaving 12 bases between them. The CDR3 is 15 residues long. Germline V gene lookup returns CDR1 SGHVS and CDR2 FNYEAQ. The CDR3 DNA reads as TGTGCCAGCAGCTTATCCCCTAGCCCACAAGAGACCCAGTACTTC. Its protein is CASSLSPSPQETQYF.

This clonotype was seen once. A much more abundant neighbour one base away suggests this may be a read error. This sequence joins TRBV5-4 and TRBJ1-1; weak D call: TRBD1 (5 bases). CDR3 size: 15 residues. Germline V CDR1 and CDR2: SGHNT, YYREEE (reference sequence). Deletions cut 8 bases from V and 3 bases from J, with 20 bases between. The CDR3 DNA sequence: TGTGCCAGTAAGGGGAGCCAATCCATGGACACTGAAGCTTTCTTT. This translates into CASKGSQSMDTEAFF.

This chain links TRBV7-6 with TRBJ2-7, with 9 bases aligning to TRBD2. Trimming removed 2 bases from V and 6 bases from J; junction bases left unmatched: 2. The CDR3 is made up of 13 amino acids. Germline-derived CDR1 and CDR2 are SGHVS and FNYEAQ. DNA of the CDR3: TGTGCCAGCAGCTTAAATAGCGGGAGCGAGCAGTACTTC. This sequence encodes CASSLNSGSEQYF.

This clonotype was detected ten times or more. V usage is TRBV6-5 and J usage is TRBJ2-7, with D tentatively TRBD1 (5 bases). CDR3 length: 13 residues. Between the trimmed V and J ends, which lost 7 bases and 2 bases, there was a span of 12 bases. Per germline, CDR1 MNHEY and CDR2 SVGAGI. The CDR3: CASTSTDTYEQYF. CDR3 in DNA: TGTGCCAGCACCTCGACAGACACCTACGAGCAGTACTTC.

The V call is TRBV19, the J call TRBJ2-7; D tentatively fits TRBD1 or TRBD2 (5 bases each). Germline V lookup: CDR1 LNHDA, CDR2 SQIVND (reference sequence). The CDR3 extends over 13 amino acids. V lost 8 bases and J lost 3, with 14 bases in between. CDR3 in DNA: TGTGCCAGTGGGGCCGCGGCGGGCTACGAGCAGTACTTC. This gives the protein CASGAAAGYEQYF. Drawing the rest from reference TRBV19 and TRBJ2-7, the complete variable domain is DGGITQSPKYLFRKEGQNVTLSCEQNLNHDAMYWYRQDPGQGLRLIYYSQIVNDFQKGDIAEGYSVSREKKESFPLTVTSAQKNPTAFYLCASGAAAGYEQYFGPGTRLTVT.

The chain carries TRBV12-3 or TRBV12-4 and TRBJ2-3; D remains unclear. CDR3 size: 17 residues. V was shortened by 6 bases and J by 1 base, with 20 bases between the two germline ends. The chain's CDR3 is CASSPGSWFARTDTQYF. CDR3 coding DNA: TGTGCCAGCAGCCCCGGTTCTTGGTTTGCCCGCACAGATACGCAGTATTTT.

The chain combines TRBV29-1 with TRBJ2-3; possibly TRBD1 for D (6 bases). The germline gives CDR1 SQVTM, CDR2 ANQGSEA. Trimming pared 4 bases from V and 4 bases from J, leaving 12 bases between. The CDR3 runs 13 residues. CDR3 in DNA: TGCAGCGTTGTGCGCAGGGGTGCAGATACGCAGTATTTT. The encoded protein is CSVVRRGADTQYF.

This clonotype was counted at least ten times. The chain carries TRBV6-5 and TRBJ1-1, with D possibly being TRBD1 (5 bases). The CDR3 extends over 13 amino acids. Germline V gene data show CDR1 as MNHEY and CDR2 as SVGAGI. V was pared by 2 bases and J by 3 bases, with 7 bases between. The CDR3 sequence is CASSYGGDTEAFF. DNA for the CDR3: TGTGCCAGCAGTTACGGGGGGGACACTGAAGCTTTCTTT.